What follows are 20 T cell receptor beta chains derived from one specimen sequenced in a study of spatial heterogeneity in lung cancer. Sample time point: sample taken at primary tumor resection. Without sorting, whole RNA was sequenced from tumor, nontumor lung or frozen PBMC. TCRdb reanalysed the 5' RACE reads using MiXCR and keeps one entry per CDR3 protein. In the table there are about 20,000 distinct CDR3 sequences, about a fifth of which are singletons. The sample here was PBMCs, taken at surgery. The source is a male donor with early-stage non-small cell lung cancer.

The V call is TRBV5-1, the J call TRBJ2-5; no reliable D call. There are 14 residues in the CDR3. V dropped 2 bases and J dropped 4 bases, with 12 bases sitting between them. Germline V gives CDR1 SGHRS, CDR2 YFSETQ. The CDR3 loop is CASSLTFAGETQYF. The CDR3 DNA sequence: TGCGCCAGCAGCTTAACCTTTGCTGGAGAGACCCAGTACTTC.

This clonotype ranks as medium-sized. V usage is TRBV6-6 and J usage is TRBJ2-3; 7 positions match TRBD2. The germline CDR1 and CDR2 sequences are MNHNY and SVGAGI (reference sequence). The CDR3 contains 16 residues. V shed 0 bases, J shed 0 bases, and the junction held 3 bases outside the gene matches. DNA of the CDR3: TGTGCCAGCAGTTACTCGGCTAGCGGTAGCACAGATACGCAGTATTTT. This sequence encodes CASSYSASGSTDTQYF.

With respect to this clonotype: With a much larger clone just one base away, this may be a read error. The chain employs TRBV7-2 and TRBJ2-1; TRBD1 matches at 9 bases. The V gene's germline CDR1 is SGHTA and CDR2 FQGNSA. The CDR3 spans 15 residues. The CDR3 sequence: CVSSRGTGSVSEQFF. The DNA for the CDR3 is TGTGTCAGCAGCCGAGGGACAGGGAGTGTGAGTGAGCAGTTCTTC. The whole variable domain, remainder taken from reference TRBV7-2 and TRBJ2-1, is GAGVSQSPSNKVTEKGKDVELRCDPISGHTALYWYRQSLGQGLEFLIYFQGNSAPDKSGLPSDRFSAERTGGSVSTLTIQRTQQEDSAVYLCVSSRGTGSVSEQFFGPGTRLTVL.

CDR3 loop: CASSSWTSGPLDTQYF. CDR3 DNA sequence: TGTGCCAGCAGTTCATGGACTAGCGGACCACTAGATACGCAGTATTTT. The chain employs TRBV12-3 or TRBV12-4 and TRBJ2-3; 10 nucleotides agree with TRBD2. The CDR3 is made up of 16 amino acids. Trimming cost V 4 bases and J 5 bases; bases outside gene matches: 9.

This clonotype was counted many times. This chain links TRBV12-3 or TRBV12-4 with TRBJ1-2; 7 positions match TRBD1. The CDR3 spans 14 residues. V lost 2 bases to trimming and J lost 5 bases; unmatched junction nucleotides: 5. In nucleotides, the CDR3 is TGTGCCAGCAGTTTAAGGGGGCAGGCGTATGGCTACACCTTC. Protein sequence: CASSLRGQAYGYTF.

In this sample, this clonotype turned up a few times. This chain uses TRBV7-9 with TRBJ1-1, with D unresolved. The length of the CDR3 is 13 residues. CDR1 is SEHNR, CDR2 FQNEAQ, per germline (reference sequence). V lost 6 bases to trimming and J lost 5 bases, with 13 bases between them. The CDR3 DNA reads TGTGCCAGCAGTGGTGTAGGTTTGACTGAAGCTTTCTTT. Translating gives CASSGVGLTEAFF.

The V call is TRBV5-4, the J call TRBJ2-1, with 11 bases aligning to TRBD2. Germline CDR1 is SGHNT and CDR2 is YYREEE (reference sequence). With V trimmed by 0 bases and J by 8 bases, 13 bases remained unmatched. The CDR3 runs 18 residues. CDR3 sequence reads: CASSLGILAGGPGDEQFF. The CDR3 DNA reads TGTGCCAGCAGCTTGGGGATTTTAGCGGGGGGGCCGGGAGATGAGCAGTTCTTC.

This chain connects TRBV3-1 to TRBJ2-1; D not certain. This CDR3 has 12 residues. Trimming left V 5 bases short and J 4 bases short, with 6 bases between. Germline values: CDR1 LGHDT, CDR2 YNNKEL (reference sequence). DNA of the CDR3: TGTGCCAGCAGCGATCTTTACAATGAGCAGTTCTTC. Encoded protein: CASSDLYNEQFF.

To note about this clonotype: Just one base apart from a much larger clone, this may be a read error. V usage is TRBV5-1 and J usage is TRBJ2-7; the D is unclear. The CDR3 is 14 residues long. Germline assignment: CDR1 SGHRS and CDR2 YFSETQ. The V end was cut by 3 bases, the J end by 1 base, with 11 bases between. This CDR3 is CASSSALGSYEQYF. For the CDR3, the DNA is TGCGCCAGCAGCTCGGCTCTGGGATCCTACGAGCAGTACTTC.

This clonotype was seen a handful of times. The J gene is TRBJ2-7, the V gene TRBV11-2; possible D gene TRBD2, 7 bases. Germline CDR1 and CDR2: SGHAT and FQNNGV. Trimming took off 2 bases at V and 6 bases at J, with 17 bases between the two ends. The CDR3 is made up of 15 amino acids. The CDR3: CASSLSGTWSGEQYF. DNA of the CDR3: TGTGCCAGCAGCTTAAGCGGGACATGGTCGGGCGAGCAGTACTTC.

This clonotype showed up many times. This chain links TRBV28 with TRBJ2-7; D is unresolved. The CDR3 runs 13 residues. Trimming removed 1 base at V and 0 bases at J, with 4 bases between. From germline, CDR1 is MDHEN and CDR2 SYDVKM. The CDR3 spells CASSLLGSYEQYF. In DNA, the CDR3 is TGTGCCAGCAGTTTATTGGGCTCCTACGAGCAGTACTTC.

The rearrangement uses TRBV18 and TRBJ2-4, with TRBD2 matching over 7 bases. With V trimmed by 0 bases and J by 0 bases, 8 bases remained unmatched. The CDR3 has 18 residues. Germline lookup yields CDR1 KGHSH and CDR2 LQKENI. The CDR3 DNA sequence: TGTGCCAGCTCACCACCGGGCGCGGGGGAGCTAGCCAAAAACATTCAGTACTTC. It translates to CASSPPGAGELAKNIQYF.

This clonotype was found many times. In this CDR3 the conserved last residue, phenylalanine or tryptophan, is missing, so a read error is likely. The chain joins TRBV6-5 to TRBJ1-4; D gene ambiguous. The CDR3 totals 15 residues. The germline CDR1 and CDR2 sequences are MNHEY and SVGAGI. Trimming removed 1 base at V and 1 base at J, with 7 bases between. The CDR3 spells CASSYLGGTNEKLFS. The CDR3 DNA reads as TGTGCCAGCAGTTACTTGGGAGGAACTAATGAAAAACTGTTTTCT.

This clonotype was picked up a small number of times. The V and J genes are TRBV18 and TRBJ2-3; 9 bases match TRBD2. The length of the CDR3 is 17 residues. CDR1 KGHSH and CDR2 LQKENI come from the germline V gene. Trimming cost V 2 bases and J 0 bases; bases outside gene matches: 6. CDR3 in amino acids: CASSPSTSGTSTDTQYF. CDR3 DNA: TGTGCCAGCTCACCATCGACTAGCGGAACGAGCACAGATACGCAGTATTTT.

This clonotype was seen ten or more times. This chain connects TRBV3-1 to TRBJ1-6; no reliable D call. This CDR3 spans 14 amino acids. Germline values: CDR1 LGHDT, CDR2 YNNKEL (reference sequence). Trimming stripped 4 bases from V and 7 bases from J, with 11 bases between. In DNA form, the CDR3 reads TGTGCCAGCAGCCCTAGGAATACGAATTCACCCCTCCACTTT. It codes for CASSPRNTNSPLHF.

The genes are TRBV7-6 and TRBJ1-5, with D possibly matching TRBD1 (5 bases). The germline V gene encodes CDR1 SGHVS and CDR2 FNYEAQ. With 2 bases removed from V and 0 bases from J, the gap between germline ends came to 11 bases. There are 16 residues in the CDR3. CDR3 sequence: CASSLQGQGSNQPQHF. In nucleotides, the CDR3 is TGTGCCAGCAGCTTACAGGGTCAAGGTAGCAATCAGCCCCAGCATTTT.

This clonotype appeared once. The rearrangement links TRBV5-1 to TRBJ2-3; 10 bases agree with TRBD2. The germline gives CDR1 SGHRS, CDR2 YFSETQ. The CDR3 extends over 14 amino acids. The V gene end was trimmed by 2 bases and the J gene end by 4 bases; junction bases not matched to a gene: 1. CDR3 amino acids: CASSLAGGPDTQYF. In DNA form, the CDR3 reads TGCGCCAGCAGCTTAGCGGGGGGGCCAGATACGCAGTATTTT.

The chain has TRBV19 and TRBJ2-3; no clear D gene. The CDR3 sequence is 15 residues long. V shed 3 bases and J shed 0 bases, with 10 bases lying between them. The germline V gene has CDR1 LNHDA and CDR2 SQIVND (reference sequence). This CDR3 reads CASSMRQSSTDTQYF. The CDR3 region has the DNA TGTGCCAGTAGTATGCGACAATCAAGCACAGATACGCAGTATTTT. The full variable domain, its missing parts supplied by reference TRBV19 and TRBJ2-3, is DGGITQSPKYLFRKEGQNVTLSCEQNLNHDAMYWYRQDPGQGLRLIYYSQIVNDFQKGDIAEGYSVSREKKESFPLTVTSAQKNPTAFYLCASSMRQSSTDTQYFGPGTRLTVL.

The chain combines TRBV5-1 with TRBJ2-6; D is uncertain. The germline CDR1 and CDR2 sequences are SGHRS and YFSETQ. The CDR3 sequence is 16 residues long. Trimming took 0 bases from V and 2 from J, leaving 9 bases between them. CDR3 nucleotide sequence: TGCGCCAGCAGCTTGGAGGGCCGCGCTGGGGCCAACGTCCTGACTTTC. Encoded protein: CASSLEGRAGANVLTF.

The chain couples TRBV12-3 or TRBV12-4 to TRBJ1-2; D uncertain. V was trimmed by 3 bases and J by 8 bases, leaving 13 bases between them. CDR3 length: 13 amino acids. In nucleotides, the CDR3 is TGTGCCAGCAGTTTCCTTTTGTCATGGGGCTACACCTTC. Translated, it gives CASSFLLSWGYTF.